This entry lists 10 T cell receptor beta chains sequenced from one sample in a study of T-cell memory formation after mild COVID-19. In TCRdb, the 5' RACE reads were re-called with MiXCR into one record per CDR3 protein. The sample yields roughly 200,000 distinct CDR3 sequences, 20% to 25% seen once. The source material was PBMCs or a T cell subset sorted from them (not recorded which). The receptors were sampled from an adult woman who had mild COVID-19 (a few samples of this study predate the infection). Cell type and time point are not known.

This sequence joins TRBV4-3 and TRBJ1-1, with D perhaps matching TRBD1 (5 bases). V was shortened by 0 bases and J by 12 bases, with 14 bases between the two germline ends. Germline CDR1 and CDR2: LGHNA and YSLEER. CDR3 length equals 13 residues. CDR3 sequence: CASSQDSGTVSFF. CDR3 sequence (DNA): TGCGCCAGCAGCCAAGACTCCGGGACGGTGTCTTTCTTT.

The chain employs TRBV4-2 and TRBJ2-7; 10 bases line up with TRBD1. Trimming took 1 base from V and 5 from J; bases not matched to a gene: 2. Germline V CDR1 and CDR2: LGHNA, YNFKEQ. This CDR3 region has 14 residues. CDR3 loop: CASSQGTGGDEQYF. In nucleotides, the CDR3 is TGTGCCAGCAGCCAAGGGACAGGGGGTGACGAGCAGTACTTC.

This clonotype was seen only a few times. The chain is built from TRBV10-2 and TRBJ2-1; D gene uncertain. Trimming removed 0 bases from V and 10 bases from J, with 7 bases in between. CDR1 WSHSY and CDR2 SAAADI come from the germline V gene. This CDR3 comprises 12 residues. CDR3 residues: CASSESATEQFF. The CDR3 coding sequence is TGCGCCAGCAGTGAGTCGGCTACCGAGCAGTTCTTC.

This clonotype has more than one count but fewer than ten. The chain is built from TRBV10-3 and TRBJ2-1; D not certain. This CDR3 contains 15 residues. V lost 3 bases and J lost 4, with 13 bases in between. CDR1 is ENHRY and CDR2 is SYGVKD in the germline V gene. Here the CDR3 reads CAISDPPTEYNEQFF. CDR3 in DNA: TGTGCCATCAGTGACCCCCCCACGGAGTACAATGAGCAGTTCTTC.

The CDR3 loop reads CASSYDSGTGSPANTEAFF. The CDR3 DNA is TGTGCCAGCAGTTACGACTCCGGGACAGGGTCCCCGGCGAACACTGAAGCTTTCTTT. This chain links TRBV6-5 with TRBJ1-1; the match to TRBD1 covers 9 bases. Trimming cost V 2 bases and J 1 base; bases outside gene matches: 14. Germline loops: CDR1 MNHEY, CDR2 SVGAGI. The CDR3 totals 19 residues.

The J gene is TRBJ1-2, the V gene TRBV4-2; 7 nucleotides match TRBD1. Germline V gene lookup returns CDR1 LGHNA and CDR2 YNFKEQ. V lost 0 bases and J lost 3; bases outside the gene matches: 7. CDR3 length: 16 residues. Here the CDR3 reads CASSQEYRGSDYGYTF. Written as DNA, the CDR3 is TGTGCCAGCAGCCAAGAGTACAGGGGATCCGACTATGGCTACACCTTC.

The CDR3 DNA reads TGCGCCAGCAGCCACGACAGGGGTCGCCAGAAGATCTACGAGCAGTACTTC. It yields the protein CASSHDRGRQKIYEQYF. The chain recombines TRBV4-1 with TRBJ2-7, with TRBD1 matching 8 bases. The CDR3 is 17 amino acids. V lost 3 bases and J lost 3; bases outside the gene matches: 13. Germline V gives CDR1 MGHRA, CDR2 YSYEKL.

The chain couples TRBV7-6 to TRBJ1-1; 11 nucleotides align to TRBD1. Germline assignment: CDR1 SGHVS and CDR2 FNYEAQ. The CDR3 runs 18 residues. The V and J ends lost 2 bases and 0 bases, in that order; junction bases with no gene match: 8. The CDR3 DNA is TGTGCCAGCAGCTTAATGGACAGGGGGCCGAGAATGAACACTGAAGCTTTCTTT. Protein sequence: CASSLMDRGPRMNTEAFF. Variable domain in full (rest from reference TRBV7-6 and TRBJ1-1): GAGVSQSPRYKVTKRGQDVALRCDPISGHVSLYWYRQALGQGPEFLTYFNYEAQQDKSGLPNDRFSAERPEGSISTLTIQRTEQRDSAMYRCASSLMDRGPRMNTEAFFGQGTRLTVV.

The chain carries TRBV7-2 and TRBJ2-7; the D gene is possibly TRBD1 (5 bases). The V gene's germline CDR1 is SGHTA and CDR2 FQGNSA. Trimming removed 6 bases at V and 3 bases at J, with 12 bases between. CDR3 size: 13 residues. The CDR3 reads CASSSRDSYEQYF. CDR3 nucleotides: TGTGCCAGCAGTTCACGTGACAGCTACGAGCAGTACTTC.

This clonotype was found many times. This rearrangement joins TRBV27 to TRBJ1-1; D is unresolved. There are 13 residues in the CDR3. Germline-derived CDR1 and CDR2 are MNHEY and SMNVEV (reference sequence). Trimming took off 6 bases at V and 1 base at J, with 9 bases between the two ends. CDR3 residues: CASSRLGNTEAFF. The DNA for the CDR3 is TGTGCCAGCAGCCGCCTCGGGAACACTGAAGCTTTCTTT.